The entry that follows covers one T cell receptor beta chain sequence. No antigen is known for it. Per-nucleotide qualities are absent, and no much larger clonotype sits a single base away. The data stem from a study of blood T cell repertoires in COVID-19 (dated by TCRdb to 2019 to 2021). Context from the whole study: Collaborator samples came from the United States, Italy and Spain and covered acute and convalescent phases of COVID-19. The prospective study material was composed of cDNA or gDNA derived from T cells, B-cell-depleted T cells, or PBMCs. Deeply sampled blood TCRbeta repertoires from subjects exposed to, actively infected with, or recovered from COVID-19 were included in the dataset. A freely available public database, intended as a resource for researchers studying the immune response to SARS-CoV-2, is where the repertoires were released. The samples were drawn from two sources: the first 160 participants of the ongoing ImmuneRACE study, and fewer than 1,500 subjects contributed by 6 global collaborators. Nearly every sample came with metadata listing a de-identified subject ID, COVID-19 status, age in years and sex. Where HLA class I and class II types were available, the types were taken from metadata supplied by the sample provider, not from assay-based typing. Beyond this particular receptor, the publication reports: Clinical and demographic metadata were provided uncurated, with the amount varying by source and participant.

Enrolling through a virtual design, the prospective study's participants ranged in age from roughly 18 to 89 years and lived across about two dozen United States geographic areas. In the prospective study, participants were assigned to cohorts based on the clinical history participants reported in a screening survey and a study questionnaire. Recovered participants in ImmuneRACE Cohort 3 were defined as having two consecutive negative NP/OP PCR tests, clearance from a healthcare professional, or resolution of symptoms. Each participant in the prospective study had whole blood, serum and a nasopharyngeal or oropharyngeal swab collected by mobile phlebotomists. Additional blood draws and questionnaires over an approximately two-month period could optionally be provided by prospective study participants. Blood samples from the prospective study were shipped frozen or at room temperature prior to DNA extraction.

The germline V gene gives CDR1 as MDHEN and CDR2 as SYDVKM. At the junction V is shortened by 10 bases and J by 8 bases, with 18 bases in between. The CDR3 has 14 amino acids, counting the end cysteine and phenylalanine. Just the 42-base CDR3 DNA is kept, in frame starting at base 1. TCRbeta CDR3 regions were amplified from genomic DNA by means of the immunoSEQ Assay, a bias-controlled multiplex PCR. Per the original workflow: The number of nucleated cells in each sample was estimated from the amplification of reference gene primers within the assay. To quantify the absolute abundance of each unique TCRbeta CDR3 rearrangement, sequence reads were collapsed and filtered. For each sample, productive Simpson clonality was calculated as the square root of Simpson's diversity index over productive rearrangements. Not all clones reach the TCRdb copy of this immuneACCESS table, which keeps in-frame sequences only. Checked studies attribute under half of the gap to unresolved V genes and leave the rest unexplained. That table supplies the V and J calls and clone size; D and trimming were determined from the DNA. The sample data list almost 500,000 clones, and 80% to 90% of these were observed just once. Roughly 8% of the sample lies in the top ten.

Sequences were obtained from PBMCs or T cells enriched from blood (not recorded which). This clonotype was obtained from a woman in her fifties or sixties who had recovered from COVID-19. Recombination joined TRBV28 with TRBJ1-6; the D gene cannot be resolved reliably. In nucleotides, the sequence is TGTGCCACCAACCTGGAGGCAGACCATTCACCCCTCCACTTT. Translation gives CATNLEADHSPLHF.